The 29 T cell receptor beta chains below all came from one sample that was sequenced in a study of T cell responses to AZD1222 COVID-19 vaccine. Assay: immunoSEQ multiplex PCR; the TCRdb copy retains only in-frame clones and omits some. The profile shows 180,000 or so clones, roughly 89% of them singletons. The sequences come from peripheral blood, collected on day 0 of AZD1222 vaccination. The receptors were gathered from an adult in good health.

CDR3 nucleotide sequence: TGTGCCAGCAGTGGGACAGGGGGGACCACTGAAGCTTTCTTT. Its protein product is CASSGTGGTTEAFF. The chain couples TRBV2 to TRBJ1-1; TRBD1 agrees at 10 bases. The CDR3 is 14 residues long. The junction had 3 bases not matched to a gene; V was cut back by 4 bases and J by 4 bases. Germline V CDR1 and CDR2: SNHLY, FYNNEI.

The J gene is TRBJ2-1, the V gene TRBV24-1, with D unclear. Per the germline V gene, CDR1 is KGHDR and CDR2 is SFDVKD. V was cut by 1 base and J by 10 bases, with 7 bases left in between. CDR3 size: 12 residues. The CDR3 region has the DNA TGTGCCACCAGTGATTTTGCAGACGAGCAGTTCTTC. Residues: CATSDFADEQFF.

V and J are TRBV27 and TRBJ2-7; D is perhaps TRBD1 or TRBD2 (5 bases each). CDR1 and CDR2 (germline): MNHEY, SMNVEV (reference sequence). V shed 2 bases and J shed 5 bases, with 13 bases lying between them. This CDR3 comprises 14 residues. Written as DNA, the CDR3 is TGTGCCAGCAGTTTACTCAGGGACCGTGACGAGCAGTACTTC. Translated, it gives CASSLLRDRDEQYF.

The CDR3 loop is CASSLAPGQLNTGELFF. The DNA for the CDR3 is TGTGCCAGCAGCTTGGCTCCGGGACAGCTGAACACCGGGGAGCTGTTTTTT. The chain joins TRBV5-4 to TRBJ2-2, with 7 bases identical to TRBD1. CDR3 length equals 17 residues. The V segment lost 0 bases and the J segment 1 base; nucleotides outside the gene matches: 6. The germline gives CDR1 SGHNT, CDR2 YYREEE (reference sequence).

There are a few counts of this clone. The chain carries TRBV5-8 and TRBJ2-7; TRBD2 agrees at 12 bases. The ends lost 5 bases at V and 5 bases at J; junction bases unmatched: 8. Germline V gene sequence: CDR1 SGHTS, CDR2 YDEGEE. This CDR3 spans 15 amino acids. The CDR3 nucleotides are TGTGCCAGCAGTCGCGGACTAGCGGGACAACACGAGCAGTACGTC. It yields the protein CASSRGLAGQHEQYV.

V gene TRBV6-5 combines with J gene TRBJ1-6; TRBD1 is a possible D gene (6 bases). Germline lookup yields CDR1 MNHEY and CDR2 SVGAGI. The CDR3 consists of 14 residues. With 8 bases removed from V and 4 bases from J, the gap between germline ends came to 12 bases. Written as DNA, the CDR3 is TGTGCCAGCCAGACAGGAGATTATAATTCACCCCTCCACTTT. Protein: CASQTGDYNSPLHF.

The chain carries TRBV19 and TRBJ2-3, with 9 positions matching TRBD1. Germline V gene data show CDR1 as LNHDA and CDR2 as SQIVND (reference sequence). V dropped 8 bases and J dropped 6; count of bases not matched to a gene: 9. This CDR3 is built from 14 residues. For the CDR3, the DNA is TGTGCCAGTGGGGGGGACAGGGCCCGGGATACGCAGTATTTT. This encodes CASGGDRARDTQYF.

The chain is built from TRBV28 and TRBJ2-7; D remains ambiguous. Trimming pared 8 bases from V and 0 bases from J, leaving 8 bases between. CDR1 and CDR2 (germline): MDHEN, SYDVKM. The length of the CDR3 is 12 residues. CDR3 in amino acids: CASFAASYEQYF. In nucleotides, the CDR3 is TGTGCCAGCTTCGCGGCCTCCTACGAGCAGTACTTC.

As regards this clone: Within the sample, other DNA sequences also encode this same CDR3. This chain links TRBV12-3 or TRBV12-4 with TRBJ1-1, with D tentatively TRBD1 (5 bases). This CDR3 comprises 13 residues. V was pared by 5 bases and J by 2 bases, with 9 bases between. CDR3 residues: CASSLGGNTEAFF. The CDR3 DNA is TGTGCCAGCAGTCTGGGGGGTAACACTGAAGCTTTCTTT.

This chain joins TRBV14 and TRBJ1-2; D remains unclear. The CDR3 extends over 13 amino acids. V lost 4 bases, J lost 4 bases, and 10 bases lay in between. The germline V gene has CDR1 SGHDN and CDR2 FVKESK. The CDR3 nucleotides are TGTGCCAGCAGCCCGGAACCACCCTATGGCTACACCTTC. It yields the protein CASSPEPPYGYTF. The full variable domain, in which reference TRBV14 and TRBJ1-2 provide the parts outside the CDR3, is EAGVTQFPSHSVIEKGQTVTLRCDPISGHDNLYWYRRVMGKEIKFLLHFVKESKQDESGMPNNRFLAERTGGTYSTLKVQPAELEDSGVYFCASSPEPPYGYTFGSGTRLTVV.

This clone was picked up one time. The chain recombines TRBV6-5 with TRBJ1-2; the D is unclear. Germline loops: CDR1 MNHEY, CDR2 SVGAGI. The CDR3 sequence is 13 residues long. The ends were cut back, 2 bases at V and 5 bases at J, with 9 bases in the middle. CDR3 protein: CASSYRTTYGYTF. Written as DNA, the CDR3 is TGTGCCAGCAGTTACCGTACGACTTATGGCTACACCTTC.

The chain links TRBV5-1 to TRBJ2-3; D may be TRBD2 (6 bases). The CDR3 is 12 amino acids. Germline CDR1 is SGHRS and CDR2 is YFSETQ. The germline V and J ends were trimmed by 4 bases and 5 bases, with 8 bases remaining between them. CDR3 nucleotide sequence: TGCGCCAGCAGCACGGGGGTAGATACGCAGTATTTT. Residues: CASSTGVDTQYF.

The chain joins TRBV6-1 to TRBJ1-6, with no clear D. CDR1 is MNHNS, CDR2 SASEGT, per germline. The CDR3 length is 15 residues. V was clipped by 3 bases and J by 6 bases, with 12 bases between them. DNA of the CDR3: TGTGCCAGCAGTGATCTACCTGGGATTAATTCACCCCTCCACTTT. It encodes CASSDLPGINSPLHF.

A single count supports this clone. The chain joins TRBV12-3 or TRBV12-4 to TRBJ1-3; unclear D gene. The CDR3 covers 12 residues. Deletions cut 8 bases from V and 0 bases from J, with 5 bases between. The CDR3 nucleotides read TGTGCCAGCGGAGTCTCTGGAAACACCATATATTTT. Protein sequence: CASGVSGNTIYF.

V usage is TRBV7-2 and J usage is TRBJ2-5, with 7 bases that match TRBD2. Per germline, CDR1 SGHTA and CDR2 FQGNSA. Unmatched junction bases numbered 7, after V lost 0 bases and J lost 0 bases. The CDR3 consists of 17 residues. This CDR3 reads CASSLAPPGLNQETQYF. Here the CDR3 DNA reads TGTGCCAGCAGCTTAGCGCCACCGGGACTAAACCAAGAGACCCAGTACTTC.

This sequence joins TRBV5-1 and TRBJ2-2; unclear D gene. Germline CDR1 and CDR2: SGHRS and YFSETQ. The CDR3 has 12 amino acids. V was cut by 2 bases and J by 6 bases, with 5 bases left in between. The CDR3 sequence is CASSFSAGELFF. The CDR3, as DNA: TGCGCCAGCAGCTTCAGTGCCGGGGAGCTGTTTTTT.

J is TRBJ2-7 and V is TRBV29-1, with 9 positions matching TRBD1. Trimming cost V 1 base and J 3 bases; bases outside gene matches: 1. CDR1 and CDR2 (germline): SQVTM, ANQGSEA. The CDR3 contains 13 residues. DNA for the CDR3: TGCAGCGTTGAAGTGGACAGGGGCTACGAGCAGTACTTC. Its protein is CSVEVDRGYEQYF.

The CDR3 loop is CASSKGVGGPETQYF. For the CDR3, the DNA is TGTGCCAGCAGCAAGGGGGTAGGAGGGCCTGAGACCCAGTACTTC. The rearrangement uses TRBV6-5 and TRBJ2-5; D may correspond to TRBD1 or TRBD2 (6 bases each). CDR1 is MNHEY and CDR2 is SVGAGI in the germline V gene. Between the trimmed V and J ends, which lost 6 bases and 5 bases, there was a span of 19 bases. The CDR3 has 15 amino acids.

The rearrangement joins TRBV27 to TRBJ2-5; TRBD2 aligns across 14 bases. V dropped 5 bases and J dropped 4; count of bases not matched to a gene: 6. This CDR3 is built from 16 residues. Germline values: CDR1 MNHEY, CDR2 SMNVEV (reference sequence). CDR3 in amino acids: CASSGGLAGVGETQYF. In nucleotides, the CDR3 is TGTGCCAGCAGTGGGGGACTAGCGGGGGTAGGAGAGACCCAGTACTTC.

The table lists this clone with a count of one. The J gene is TRBJ1-1, the V gene TRBV29-1; D gene uncertain. V shed 7 bases and J shed 7 bases, with 13 bases lying between them. The CDR3 consists of 11 residues. Germline CDR1 is SQVTM and CDR2 is ANQGSEA. The CDR3: CSAVGEGEAFF. CDR3 sequence (DNA): TGCAGCGCCGTCGGGGAGGGTGAAGCTTTCTTT. The whole variable domain, remainder taken from reference TRBV29-1 and TRBJ1-1, is SAVISQKPSRDICQRGTSLTIQCQVDSQVTMMFWYRQQPGQSLTLIATANQGSEATYESGFVIDKFPISRPNLTFSTLTVSNMSPEDSSIYLCSAVGEGEAFFGQGTRLTVV.

This clone was observed a handful of times. This chain links TRBV6-2 or TRBV6-3 with TRBJ1-2, with a weak D call TRBD1 (6 bases). Germline lookup yields CDR1 MNHEY and CDR2 SVGEGT. V lost 5 bases, J lost 2 bases, and 9 bases lay in between. The CDR3 has 13 amino acids. The CDR3 sequence: CASSRDTNYGYTF. Written as DNA, the CDR3 is TGTGCCAGCAGTCGGGACACGAACTATGGCTACACCTTC.

The chain is built from TRBV5-5 and TRBJ1-5, with TRBD1 matching over 10 bases. The ends lost 4 bases at V and 7 bases at J; junction bases unmatched: 5. The CDR3 contains 14 residues. Germline V gene data show CDR1 as SGHKS and CDR2 as YYEKEE (reference sequence). The CDR3 DNA follows: TGTGCCAGCAGCCGAGGGACAGGGGAACAGCCCCAGCATTTT. Translation gives CASSRGTGEQPQHF.

The chain couples TRBV5-6 to TRBJ1-5; D may be TRBD1 (6 bases). CDR3 length: 13 residues. Trimming pared 4 bases from V and 2 bases from J, leaving 7 bases between. Per the germline V gene, CDR1 is SGHDT and CDR2 is YYEEEE. CDR3 amino acids: CASSEGGNQPQHF. CDR3 bases: TGTGCCAGCAGCGAGGGGGGCAATCAGCCCCAGCATTTT.

This clone has a single count. The junction differs from germline at one of its ends, possibly a read error. The J gene is TRBJ1-5, the V gene TRBV24-1, with 7 bases matching TRBD1. Looked up from germline, CDR1 is KGHDR and CDR2 is SFDVKD. This CDR3 spans 13 amino acids. CDR3 residues: CATSVGGNQLQHF. For the CDR3, the DNA is TGTGCCACCAGTGTAGGGGGCAATCAGCTCCAGCATTTT.

This clone was picked up one time. The gene calls are TRBV11-3 and TRBJ2-1; weak D call: TRBD2 (6 bases). CDR3 length: 15 amino acids. V lost 6 bases and J lost 1, with 13 bases in between. Germline lookup yields CDR1 SGHNT and CDR2 YENEEA. The CDR3 nucleotides are TGTGCCAGCAGTCTTAGCGGAGCTTCCTACAATGAGCAGTTCTTC. Protein sequence: CASSLSGASYNEQFF.

The chain combines TRBV7-9 with TRBJ1-4, with D possibly matching TRBD1 (5 bases). The V and J ends lost 7 bases and 7 bases respectively, with 22 bases between them. This CDR3 is built from 16 residues. Germline CDR1 reads SEHNR; CDR2 reads FQNEAQ (reference sequence). The CDR3 DNA reads as TGTGCCAGCACCTTTGACCAGGGAGGAGGCCCTGAAAAACTGTTTTTT. This sequence encodes CASTFDQGGGPEKLFF. The variable domain in full, with the rest retrieved from reference TRBV7-9 and TRBJ1-4, is DTGVSQNPRHKITKRGQNVTFRCDPISEHNRLYWYRQTLGQGPEFLTYFQNEAQLEKSRLLSDRFSAERPKGSFSTLEIQRTEQGDSAMYLCASTFDQGGGPEKLFFGSGTQLSVL.

The gene calls are TRBV30 and TRBJ1-1; TRBD1 is a possible D gene (6 bases). V shed 3 bases and J shed 5 bases, with 13 bases lying between them. There are 13 residues in the CDR3. Looked up from germline, CDR1 is GTSNPN and CDR2 is SVGIG (reference sequence). Written as DNA, the CDR3 is TGTGCCTGGAGCTACCTAGGGGGGACTGAAGCTTTCTTT. Translating gives CAWSYLGGTEAFF.

The J gene is TRBJ2-7, the V gene TRBV5-6, with TRBD2 identical over 13 bases. The CDR3 is 13 amino acids. The germline gives CDR1 SGHDT, CDR2 YYEEEE. V lost 5 bases and J lost 6; bases outside the gene matches: 2. CDR3 residues: CASSRTSGGEQYV. The CDR3 DNA reads as TGTGCCAGCAGTCGGACTAGCGGGGGCGAGCAGTACGTC.

The chain employs TRBV15 and TRBJ1-1, with D perhaps TRBD1 (5 bases). The CDR3 is made up of 16 amino acids. V lost 0 bases to trimming and J lost 1 base, with 12 bases between them. Per germline, CDR1 LNHNV and CDR2 YYDKDF (reference sequence). The CDR3 DNA reads as TGTGCCACCAGCAGAGAAGGGCGGGGCTGGAACACTGAAGCTTTCTTT. Amino acid sequence: CATSREGRGWNTEAFF.